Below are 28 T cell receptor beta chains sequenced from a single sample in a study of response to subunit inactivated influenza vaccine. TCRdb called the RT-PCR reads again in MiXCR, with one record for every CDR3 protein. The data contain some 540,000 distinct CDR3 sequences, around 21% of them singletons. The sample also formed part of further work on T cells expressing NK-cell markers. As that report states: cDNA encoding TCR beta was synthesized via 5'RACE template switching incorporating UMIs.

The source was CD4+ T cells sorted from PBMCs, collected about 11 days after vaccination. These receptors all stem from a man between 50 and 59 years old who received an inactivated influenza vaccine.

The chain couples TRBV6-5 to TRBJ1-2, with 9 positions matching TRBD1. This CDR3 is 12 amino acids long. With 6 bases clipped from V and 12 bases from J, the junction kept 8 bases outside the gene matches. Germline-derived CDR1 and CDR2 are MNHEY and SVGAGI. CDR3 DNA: TGTGCCAGCAGAACCGGGACAGGGCCGAACACCTTC. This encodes CASRTGTGPNTF.

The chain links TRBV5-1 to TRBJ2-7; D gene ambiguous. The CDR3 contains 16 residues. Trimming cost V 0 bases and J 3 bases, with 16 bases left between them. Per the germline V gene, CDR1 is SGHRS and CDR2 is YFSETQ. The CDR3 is CASSLVLFGVSYEQYF. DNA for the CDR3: TGCGCCAGCAGCTTGGTTTTATTTGGGGTCAGCTACGAGCAGTACTTC.

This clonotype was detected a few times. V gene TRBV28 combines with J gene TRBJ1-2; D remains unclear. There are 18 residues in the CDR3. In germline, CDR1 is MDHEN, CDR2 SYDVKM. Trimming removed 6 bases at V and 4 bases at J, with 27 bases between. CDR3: CASSVTSVGSSRFYGYTF. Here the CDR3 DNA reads TGTGCCAGCAGCGTTACCTCAGTGGGTTCCAGCCGCTTCTATGGCTACACCTTC.

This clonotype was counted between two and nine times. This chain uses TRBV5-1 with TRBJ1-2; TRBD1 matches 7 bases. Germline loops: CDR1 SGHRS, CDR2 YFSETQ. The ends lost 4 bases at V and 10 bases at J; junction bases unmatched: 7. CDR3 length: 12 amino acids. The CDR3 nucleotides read TGCGCCAGCAGCAGGGGACAGAGTGACTACACCTTC. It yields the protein CASSRGQSDYTF.

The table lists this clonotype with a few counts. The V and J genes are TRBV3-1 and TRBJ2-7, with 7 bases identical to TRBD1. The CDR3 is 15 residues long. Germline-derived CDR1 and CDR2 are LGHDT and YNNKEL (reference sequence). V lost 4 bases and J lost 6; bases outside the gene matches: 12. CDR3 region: CASSLRTGSSGEQYF. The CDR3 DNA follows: TGTGCCAGCAGCCTACGGACAGGATCAAGCGGCGAGCAGTACTTC.

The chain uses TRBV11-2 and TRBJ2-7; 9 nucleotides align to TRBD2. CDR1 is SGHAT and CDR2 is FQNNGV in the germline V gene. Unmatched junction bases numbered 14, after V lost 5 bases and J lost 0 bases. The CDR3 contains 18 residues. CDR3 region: CASSRFPIAGDRSYEQYF. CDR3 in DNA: TGTGCCAGCAGCCGATTTCCCATAGCGGGAGATCGCTCCTACGAGCAGTACTTC.

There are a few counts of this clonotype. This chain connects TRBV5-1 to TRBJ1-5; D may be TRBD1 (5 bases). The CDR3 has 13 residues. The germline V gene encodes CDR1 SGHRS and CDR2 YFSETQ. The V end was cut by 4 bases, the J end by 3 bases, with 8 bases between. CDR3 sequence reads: CASSTDTNQPQHF. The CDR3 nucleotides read TGCGCCAGCAGCACGGACACCAATCAGCCCCAGCATTTT.

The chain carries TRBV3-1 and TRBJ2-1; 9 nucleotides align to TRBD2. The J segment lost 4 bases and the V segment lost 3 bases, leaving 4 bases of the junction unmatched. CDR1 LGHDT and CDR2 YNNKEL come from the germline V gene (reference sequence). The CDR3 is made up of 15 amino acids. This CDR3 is CASSQRAGGYNEQFF. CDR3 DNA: TGTGCCAGCAGCCAGAGAGCGGGGGGTTACAATGAGCAGTTCTTC.

Here the CDR3 reads CASSLAGGAPGELFF. For the CDR3, the DNA is TGTGCCAGCAGCTTAGCAGGGGGCGCCCCCGGGGAGCTGTTTTTT. The chain recombines TRBV7-9 with TRBJ2-2; 7 bases align to TRBD1. With 0 bases clipped from V and 6 bases from J, the junction kept 4 bases outside the gene matches. The CDR3 loop spans 15 amino acids. Germline loops: CDR1 SEHNR, CDR2 FQNEAQ (reference sequence). The full variable domain, its missing parts supplied by reference TRBV7-9 and TRBJ2-2, is DTGVSQNPRHKITKRGQNVTFRCDPISEHNRLYWYRQTLGQGPEFLTYFQNEAQLEKSRLLSDRFSAERPKGSFSTLEIQRTEQGDSAMYLCASSLAGGAPGELFFGEGSRLTVL.

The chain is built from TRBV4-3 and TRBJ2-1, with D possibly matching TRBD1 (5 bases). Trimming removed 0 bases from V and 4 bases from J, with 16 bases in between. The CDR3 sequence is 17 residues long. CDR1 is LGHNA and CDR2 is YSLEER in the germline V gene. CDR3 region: CASSQDFRTRPYNEQFF. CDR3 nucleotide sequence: TGCGCCAGCAGCCAAGATTTCCGGACAAGGCCTTACAATGAGCAGTTCTTC.

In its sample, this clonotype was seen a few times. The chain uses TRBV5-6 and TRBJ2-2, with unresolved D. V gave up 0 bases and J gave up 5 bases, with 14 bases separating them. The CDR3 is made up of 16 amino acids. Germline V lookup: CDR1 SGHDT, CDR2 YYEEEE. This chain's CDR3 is CASSLVRKLKTGELFF. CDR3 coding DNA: TGTGCCAGCAGCTTGGTCCGGAAACTAAAAACCGGGGAGCTGTTTTTT.

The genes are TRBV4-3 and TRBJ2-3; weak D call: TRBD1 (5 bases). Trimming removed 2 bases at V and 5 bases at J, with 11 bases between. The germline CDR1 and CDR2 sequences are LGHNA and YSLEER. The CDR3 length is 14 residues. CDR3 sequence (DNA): TGCGCCAGCAGCCAAATAGGGGCCGGAGATACGCAGTATTTT. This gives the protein CASSQIGAGDTQYF.

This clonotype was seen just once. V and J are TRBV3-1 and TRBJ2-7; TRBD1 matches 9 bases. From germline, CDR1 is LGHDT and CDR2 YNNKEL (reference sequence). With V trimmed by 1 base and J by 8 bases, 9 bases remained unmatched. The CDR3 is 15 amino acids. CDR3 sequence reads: CASSQGGTGRYKQYF. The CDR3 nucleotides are TGTGCCAGCAGCCAAGGAGGGACAGGGAGGTACAAGCAGTACTTC.

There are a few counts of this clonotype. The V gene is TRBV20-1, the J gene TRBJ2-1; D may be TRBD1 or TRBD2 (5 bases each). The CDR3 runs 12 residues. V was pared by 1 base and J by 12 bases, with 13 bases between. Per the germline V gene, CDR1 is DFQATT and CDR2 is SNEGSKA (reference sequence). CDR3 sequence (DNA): TGCAGTGCTAGAGCCATAAATGGGGGGCAGTTCTTC. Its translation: CSARAINGGQFF.

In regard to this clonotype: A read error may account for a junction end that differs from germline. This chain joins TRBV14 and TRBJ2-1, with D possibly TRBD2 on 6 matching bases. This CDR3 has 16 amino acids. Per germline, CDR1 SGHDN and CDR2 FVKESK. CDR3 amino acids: CASSQVGSRAYNEQVF. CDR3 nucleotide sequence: TGTGCCAGCAGCCAAGTCGGGAGCCGTGCCTACAATGAGCAGGTCTTC.

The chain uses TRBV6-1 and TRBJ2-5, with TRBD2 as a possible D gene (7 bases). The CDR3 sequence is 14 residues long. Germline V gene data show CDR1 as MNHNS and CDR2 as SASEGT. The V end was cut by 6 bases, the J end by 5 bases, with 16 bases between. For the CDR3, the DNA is TGTGCCAGCAGCCTGGGGGGGCCTCATGAGACCCAGTACTTC. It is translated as CASSLGGPHETQYF.

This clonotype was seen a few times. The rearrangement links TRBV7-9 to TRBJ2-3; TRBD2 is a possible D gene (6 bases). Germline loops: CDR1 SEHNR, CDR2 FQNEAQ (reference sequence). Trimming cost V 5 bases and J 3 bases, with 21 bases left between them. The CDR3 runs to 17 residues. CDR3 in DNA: TGTGCCAGCAGCCGCCCACCTCGAGCGGGCGGTACAGATACGCAGTATTTT. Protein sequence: CASSRPPRAGGTDTQYF.

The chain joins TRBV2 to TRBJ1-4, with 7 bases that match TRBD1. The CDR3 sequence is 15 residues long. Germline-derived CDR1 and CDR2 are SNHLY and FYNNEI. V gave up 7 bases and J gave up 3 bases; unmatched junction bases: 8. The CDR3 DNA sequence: TGTGCCAGCAATCCAGGGGGTTTAGCTAATGAAAAACTGTTTTTT. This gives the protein CASNPGGLANEKLFF.

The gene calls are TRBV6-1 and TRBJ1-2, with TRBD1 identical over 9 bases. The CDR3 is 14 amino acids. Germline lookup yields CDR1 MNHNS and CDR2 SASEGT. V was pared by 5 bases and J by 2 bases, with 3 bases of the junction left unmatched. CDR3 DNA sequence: TGTGCCAGCAGTAGGGGGACAGGGAACTATGGCTACACCTTC. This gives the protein CASSRGTGNYGYTF.

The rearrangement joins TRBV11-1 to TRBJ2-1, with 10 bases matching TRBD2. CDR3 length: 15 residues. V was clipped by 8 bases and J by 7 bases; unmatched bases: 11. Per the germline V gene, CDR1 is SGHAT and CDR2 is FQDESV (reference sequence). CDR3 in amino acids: CASDLAGGEGNEQFF. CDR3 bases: TGTGCCAGCGACTTAGCGGGAGGAGAAGGGAATGAGCAGTTCTTC.

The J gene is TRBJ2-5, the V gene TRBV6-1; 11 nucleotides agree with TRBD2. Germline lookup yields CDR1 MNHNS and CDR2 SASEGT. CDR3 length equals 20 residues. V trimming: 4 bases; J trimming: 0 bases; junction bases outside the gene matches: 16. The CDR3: CASSARLAGLSKSYQETQYF. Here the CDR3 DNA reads TGTGCCAGCAGTGCCCGACTAGCGGGGCTCAGCAAATCGTACCAAGAGACCCAGTACTTC.

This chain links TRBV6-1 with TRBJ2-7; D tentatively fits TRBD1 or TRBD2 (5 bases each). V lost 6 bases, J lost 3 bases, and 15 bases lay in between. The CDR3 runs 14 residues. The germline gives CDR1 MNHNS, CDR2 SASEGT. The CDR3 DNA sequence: TGTGCCAGCAGCACGGGACGTCTACTCTACGAGCAGTACTTC. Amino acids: CASSTGRLLYEQYF.

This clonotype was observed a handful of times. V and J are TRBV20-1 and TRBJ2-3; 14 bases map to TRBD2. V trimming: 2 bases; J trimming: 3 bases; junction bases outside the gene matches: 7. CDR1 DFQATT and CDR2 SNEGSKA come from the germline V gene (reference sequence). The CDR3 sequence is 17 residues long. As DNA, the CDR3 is TGCAGTGCTAGAAAAGGGACTAGCGGGAGTCGGACAGATACGCAGTATTTT. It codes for CSARKGTSGSRTDTQYF.

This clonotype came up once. Written as DNA, the CDR3 is TGTGCCAGCAGTAAAGCCCGTGGGGCTTCTGGAAACACCATATATTTT. Its translation: CASSKARGASGNTIYF. The chain carries TRBV28 and TRBJ1-3; the D gene is possibly TRBD1 (5 bases). CDR1 and CDR2 (germline): MDHEN, SYDVKM. The CDR3 has 16 amino acids. The V end lost 5 bases, the J end lost 1 base, and 15 bases lay between the germline ends.

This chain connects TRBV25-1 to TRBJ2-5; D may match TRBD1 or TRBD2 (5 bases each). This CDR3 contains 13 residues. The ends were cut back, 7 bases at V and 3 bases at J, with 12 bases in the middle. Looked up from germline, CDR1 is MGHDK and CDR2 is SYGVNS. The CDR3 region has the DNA TGTGCCAGCACGAGAGGGGATAAAGAGACCCAGTACTTC. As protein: CASTRGDKETQYF.

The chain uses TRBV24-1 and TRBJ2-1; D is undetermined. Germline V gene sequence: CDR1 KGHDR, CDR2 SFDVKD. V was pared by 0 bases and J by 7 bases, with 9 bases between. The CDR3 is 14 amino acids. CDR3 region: CATSDLTRLNEQFF. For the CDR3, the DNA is TGTGCCACCAGTGATTTGACACGGCTGAATGAGCAGTTCTTC.

The CDR3 sequence: CASSHRWREGADTQYF. As DNA, the CDR3 is TGTGCCAGCAGCCATCGTTGGCGGGAGGGAGCAGATACGCAGTATTTT. This chain connects TRBV11-2 to TRBJ2-3, with 9 bases lining up with TRBD2. The CDR3 has 16 amino acids. After removal of 5 bases from V and 4 bases from J, the junction contained 10 bases not matched to a gene. Germline V gene data show CDR1 as SGHAT and CDR2 as FQNNGV.

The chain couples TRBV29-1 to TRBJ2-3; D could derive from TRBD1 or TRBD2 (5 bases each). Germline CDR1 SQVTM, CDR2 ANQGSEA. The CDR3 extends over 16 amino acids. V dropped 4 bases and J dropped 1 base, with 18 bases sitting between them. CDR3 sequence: CSVGSGTARGTDTQYF. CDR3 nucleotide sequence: TGCAGCGTTGGTTCCGGGACGGCCCGGGGCACAGATACGCAGTATTTT.